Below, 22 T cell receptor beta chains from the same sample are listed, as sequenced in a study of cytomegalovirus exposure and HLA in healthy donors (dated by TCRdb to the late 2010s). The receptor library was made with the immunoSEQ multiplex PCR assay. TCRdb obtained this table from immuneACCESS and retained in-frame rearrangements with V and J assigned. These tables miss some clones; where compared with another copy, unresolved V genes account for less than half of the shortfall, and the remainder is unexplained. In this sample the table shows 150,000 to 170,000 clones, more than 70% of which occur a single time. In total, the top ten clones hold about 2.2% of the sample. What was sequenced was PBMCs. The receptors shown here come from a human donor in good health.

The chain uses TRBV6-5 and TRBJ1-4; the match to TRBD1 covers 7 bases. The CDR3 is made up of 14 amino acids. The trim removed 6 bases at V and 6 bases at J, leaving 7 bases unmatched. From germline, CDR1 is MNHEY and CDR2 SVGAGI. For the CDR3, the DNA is TGTGCCAGCAGACCGACAGGGATTGATGAAAAACTGTTTTTT. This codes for CASRPTGIDEKLFF.

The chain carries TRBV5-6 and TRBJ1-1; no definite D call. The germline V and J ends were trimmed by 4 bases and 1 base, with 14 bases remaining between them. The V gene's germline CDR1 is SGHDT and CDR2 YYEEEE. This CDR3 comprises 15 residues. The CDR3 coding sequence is TGTGCCAGCAGCGCACAGTGGGGAGGGAACACTGAAGCTTTCTTT. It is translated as CASSAQWGGNTEAFF.

The CDR3 DNA sequence: TGTGCCAGCAGCTACTACCCCTCCGGAACCGCTATCTACGAGCAGTACTTC. Translation: CASSYYPSGTAIYEQYF. V and J are TRBV7-2 and TRBJ2-7; D is unresolved. Germline V gives CDR1 SGHTA, CDR2 FQGNSA. V lost 4 bases to trimming and J lost 3 bases, with 22 bases between them. This CDR3 has 17 residues.

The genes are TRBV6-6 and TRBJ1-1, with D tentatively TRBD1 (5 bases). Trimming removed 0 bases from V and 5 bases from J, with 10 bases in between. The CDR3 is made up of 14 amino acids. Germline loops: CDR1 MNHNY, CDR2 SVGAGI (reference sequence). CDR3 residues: CASSYSSRETEAFF. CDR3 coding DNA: TGTGCCAGCAGTTACTCCTCCAGGGAAACTGAAGCTTTCTTT.

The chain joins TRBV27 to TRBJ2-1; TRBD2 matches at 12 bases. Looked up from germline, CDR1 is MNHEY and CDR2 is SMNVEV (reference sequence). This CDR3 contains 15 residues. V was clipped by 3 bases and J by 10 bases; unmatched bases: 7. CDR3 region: CASSFRSGTSGEQFF. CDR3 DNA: TGTGCCAGCAGTTTCCGTTCCGGGACTAGCGGGGAGCAGTTCTTC.

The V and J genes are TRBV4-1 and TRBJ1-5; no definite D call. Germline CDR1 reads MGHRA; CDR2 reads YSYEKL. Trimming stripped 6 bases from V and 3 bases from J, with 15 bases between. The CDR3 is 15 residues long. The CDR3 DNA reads TGCGCCAGCAGTCCCTCGGGGTCAAACAATCAGCCCCAGCATTTT. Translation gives CASSPSGSNNQPQHF.

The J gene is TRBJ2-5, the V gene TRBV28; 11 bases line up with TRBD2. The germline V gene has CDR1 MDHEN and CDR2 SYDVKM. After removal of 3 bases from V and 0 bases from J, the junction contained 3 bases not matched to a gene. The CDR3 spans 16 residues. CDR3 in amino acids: CASSLGLAAYQETQYF. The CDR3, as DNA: TGTGCCAGCAGTTTGGGACTAGCGGCGTACCAAGAGACCCAGTACTTC. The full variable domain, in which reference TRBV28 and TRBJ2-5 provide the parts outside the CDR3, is DVKVTQSSRYLVKRTGEKVFLECVQDMDHENMFWYRQDPGLGLRLIYFSYDVKMKEKGDIPEGYSVSREKKERFSLILESASTNQTSMYLCASSLGLAAYQETQYFGPGTRLLVL.

CDR3 nucleotide sequence: TGTGCCAGCAGCTTAGTGCGAGGGGGAGAGACCCAGTACTTC. Encoded protein: CASSLVRGGETQYF. The chain is built from TRBV5-5 and TRBJ2-5; D may be TRBD1 (6 bases). The germline V and J ends were trimmed by 2 bases and 4 bases, with 12 bases remaining between them. The CDR3 loop spans 14 amino acids. From germline, CDR1 is SGHKS and CDR2 YYEKEE (reference sequence).

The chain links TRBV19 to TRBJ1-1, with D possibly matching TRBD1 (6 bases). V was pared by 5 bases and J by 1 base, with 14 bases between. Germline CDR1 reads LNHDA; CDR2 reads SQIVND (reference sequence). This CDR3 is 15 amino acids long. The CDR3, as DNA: TGTGCCAGTAGTCCGCAGGACAGAGAGAACACTGAAGCTTTCTTT. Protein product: CASSPQDRENTEAFF.

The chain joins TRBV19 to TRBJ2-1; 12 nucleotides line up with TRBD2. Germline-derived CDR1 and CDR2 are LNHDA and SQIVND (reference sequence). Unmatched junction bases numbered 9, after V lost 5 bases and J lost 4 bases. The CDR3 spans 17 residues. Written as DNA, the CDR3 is TGTGCCAGTAGTCCCCAGGGGACTAGCGGGCCGTACAATGAGCAGTTCTTC. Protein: CASSPQGTSGPYNEQFF.

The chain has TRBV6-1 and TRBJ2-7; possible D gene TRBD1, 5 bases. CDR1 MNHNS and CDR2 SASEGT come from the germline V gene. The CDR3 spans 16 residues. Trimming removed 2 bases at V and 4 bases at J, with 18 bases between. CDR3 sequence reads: CASSEIGAGKPYEQYF. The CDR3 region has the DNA TGTGCCAGCAGTGAAATAGGGGCAGGAAAACCTTACGAGCAGTACTTC.

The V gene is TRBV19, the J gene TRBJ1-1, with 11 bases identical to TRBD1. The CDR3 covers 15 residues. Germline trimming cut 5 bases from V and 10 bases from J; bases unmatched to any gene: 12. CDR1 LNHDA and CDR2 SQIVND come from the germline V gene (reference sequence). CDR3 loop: CASSAAGQGDYGAFF. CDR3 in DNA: TGTGCCAGTAGTGCCGCGGGACAGGGGGACTATGGAGCTTTCTTT.

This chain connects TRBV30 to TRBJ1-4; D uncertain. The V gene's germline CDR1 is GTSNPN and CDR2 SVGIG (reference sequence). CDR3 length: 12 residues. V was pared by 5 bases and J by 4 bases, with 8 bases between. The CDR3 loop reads CAWGGDNEKLFF. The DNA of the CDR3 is TGTGCCTGGGGCGGGGATAATGAAAAACTGTTTTTT.

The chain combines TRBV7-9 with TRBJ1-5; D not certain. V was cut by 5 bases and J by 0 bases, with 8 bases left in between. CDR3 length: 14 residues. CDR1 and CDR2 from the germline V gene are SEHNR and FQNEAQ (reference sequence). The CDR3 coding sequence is TGTGCCAGCAGCGCCGCGTATAGCAATCAGCCCCAGCATTTT. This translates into CASSAAYSNQPQHF.

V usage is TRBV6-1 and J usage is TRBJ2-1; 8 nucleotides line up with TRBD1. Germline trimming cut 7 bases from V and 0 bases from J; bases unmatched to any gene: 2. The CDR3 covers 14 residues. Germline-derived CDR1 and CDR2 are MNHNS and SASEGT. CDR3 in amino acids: CASKGTGSYNEQFF. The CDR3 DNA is TGTGCCAGCAAAGGGACAGGCTCCTACAATGAGCAGTTCTTC.

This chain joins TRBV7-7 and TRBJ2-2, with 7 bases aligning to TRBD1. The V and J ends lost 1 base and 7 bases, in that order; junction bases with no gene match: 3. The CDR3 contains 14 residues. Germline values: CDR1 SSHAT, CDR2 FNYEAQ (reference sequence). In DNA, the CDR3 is TGTGCCAGCAGCTTAGGGGGACAGCACGGGGAGCTGTTTTTT. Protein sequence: CASSLGGQHGELFF.

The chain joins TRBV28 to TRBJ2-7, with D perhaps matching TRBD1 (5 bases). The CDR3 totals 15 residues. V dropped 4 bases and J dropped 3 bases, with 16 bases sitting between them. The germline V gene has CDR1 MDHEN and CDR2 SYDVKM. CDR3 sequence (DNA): TGTGCCAGCAGTTCGGACACCGAGCCTCTCTACGAGCAGTACTTC. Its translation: CASSSDTEPLYEQYF.

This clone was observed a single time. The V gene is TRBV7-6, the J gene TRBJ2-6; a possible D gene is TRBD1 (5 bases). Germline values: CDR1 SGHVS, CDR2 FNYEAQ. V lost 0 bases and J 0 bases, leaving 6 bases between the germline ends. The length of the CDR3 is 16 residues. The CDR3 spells CASSLAGASGANVLTF. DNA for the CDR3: TGTGCCAGCAGCTTAGCAGGGGCCTCTGGGGCCAACGTCCTGACTTTC.

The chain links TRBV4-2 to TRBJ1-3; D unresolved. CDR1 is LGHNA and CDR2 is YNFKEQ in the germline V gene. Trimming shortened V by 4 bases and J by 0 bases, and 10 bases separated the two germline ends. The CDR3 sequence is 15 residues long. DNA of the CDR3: TGTGCCAGCAGCCCCCAACACGTCTCTGGAAACACCATATATTTT. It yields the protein CASSPQHVSGNTIYF.

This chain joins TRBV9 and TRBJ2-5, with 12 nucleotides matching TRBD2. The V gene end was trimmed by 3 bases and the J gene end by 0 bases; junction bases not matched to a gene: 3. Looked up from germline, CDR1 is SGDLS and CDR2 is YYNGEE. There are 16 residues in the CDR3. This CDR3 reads CASSATSGGYQETQYF. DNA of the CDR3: TGTGCCAGCAGCGCCACTAGCGGGGGGTACCAAGAGACCCAGTACTTC.

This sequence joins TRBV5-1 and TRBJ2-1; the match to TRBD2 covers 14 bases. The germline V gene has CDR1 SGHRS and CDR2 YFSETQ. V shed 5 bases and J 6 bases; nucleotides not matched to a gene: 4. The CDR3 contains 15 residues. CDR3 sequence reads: CASSTGTSGSNEQFF. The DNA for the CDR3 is TGCGCCAGCAGTACCGGGACTAGCGGGAGCAATGAGCAGTTCTTC.

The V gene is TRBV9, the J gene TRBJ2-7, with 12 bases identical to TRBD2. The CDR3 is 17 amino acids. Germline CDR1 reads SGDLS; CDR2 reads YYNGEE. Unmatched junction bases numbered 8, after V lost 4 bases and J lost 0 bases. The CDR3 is CASSPGLAGTSSYEQYF. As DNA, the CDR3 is TGTGCCAGCAGCCCAGGACTAGCGGGGACCTCCTCCTACGAGCAGTACTTC. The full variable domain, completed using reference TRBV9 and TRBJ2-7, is DSGVTQTPKHLITATGQRVTLRCSPRSGDLSVYWYQQSLDQGLQFLIQYYNGEERAKGNILERFSAQQFPDLHSELNLSSLELGDSALYFCASSPGLAGTSSYEQYFGPGTRLTVT.